This T cell receptor (beta chain) originates from a study of control samples from healthy donors and cancer patients. The data were produced by immunoSEQ multiplex PCR, yet TCRdb's version contains in-frame clones alone and is incomplete. There are approximately 150,000 clones in the sample; 91% occur only once, and 2% lies in the top ten. The V and J ends lost 0 bases and 3 bases respectively, with 13 bases between them. The CDR3 loop spans 16 amino acids. Germline-derived CDR1 and CDR2 are SGHDT and YYEEEE. Sequencing was carried out using blood. This chain links TRBV5-6 with TRBJ1-5, with D tentatively TRBD1 (5 bases). This clonotype was sampled from a woman in her thirties or forties in good health. This chain's CDR3 is CASSLGAGVVNQPQHF. Written as DNA, the CDR3 is TGTGCCAGCAGCTTGGGAGCGGGGGTTGTCAATCAGCCCCAGCATTTT.